This entry features one T cell receptor (beta chain) sequence. One entry per CDR3 protein results from TCRdb running MiXCR on the 5' RACE reads. Altogether a few hundred thousand distinct CDR3 sequences are present, roughly 9.9% being singletons, with the ten largest covering approximately 3.2%. These data belong to a study of identical twins. The CDR3 extends over 14 amino acids. Losses at the gene ends were 6 bases for V and 7 bases for J; bases not matched to a gene: 9. Separately, the same data were catalogued under a study of yellow fever vaccine responses in identical twins.

The sample was PBMCs. This clonotype was sampled from a woman between 18 and 30 years old in good health. The gene calls are TRBV12-3 or TRBV12-4 and TRBJ1-5; 7 nucleotides line up with TRBD1. CDR3 residues: CASRAGQVRQPQHF. The CDR3 DNA reads TGTGCCAGCAGGGCTGGACAGGTTCGCCAGCCCCAGCATTTT.